The following is a TCR beta chain sequence with its context. Profiled with immunoSEQ multiplex PCR; TCRdb holds only in-frame clones, not every one. The repertoire consists of a few hundred thousand clones, with 80% to 90% occurring once and the leading ten covering approximately 4.6%. The length of the CDR3 is 18 residues. Germline CDR1 reads SGHNT; CDR2 reads YENEEA. J gave up 4 bases and V 0 bases, and 9 bases lay outside the gene matches. This sample stems from a study of blood T cell repertoires in COVID-19. The material sequenced was peripheral blood. This receptor was taken from a woman aged 40 to 50 who had recovered from COVID-19. V is TRBV11-3 and J is TRBJ2-5; 12 positions agree with TRBD2. CDR3 protein: CASSLDPRTSGVPETQYF. DNA for the CDR3: TGTGCCAGCAGCTTAGATCCTCGGACTAGCGGGGTCCCAGAGACCCAGTACTTC.